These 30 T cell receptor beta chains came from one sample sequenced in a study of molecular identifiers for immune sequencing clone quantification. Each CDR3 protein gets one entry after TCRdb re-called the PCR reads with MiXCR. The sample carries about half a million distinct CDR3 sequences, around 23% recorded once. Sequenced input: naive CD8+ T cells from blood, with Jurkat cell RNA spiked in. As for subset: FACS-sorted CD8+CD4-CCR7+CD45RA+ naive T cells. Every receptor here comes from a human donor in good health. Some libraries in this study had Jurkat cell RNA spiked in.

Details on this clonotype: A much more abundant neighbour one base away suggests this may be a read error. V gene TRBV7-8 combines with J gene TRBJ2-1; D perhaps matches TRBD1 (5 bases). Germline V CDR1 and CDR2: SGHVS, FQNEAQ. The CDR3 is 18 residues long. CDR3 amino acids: CASSLPSTTDLSYNAQFF. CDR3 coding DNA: TGTGCCAGCAGCTTACCCTCGACGACAGACCTCTCCTACAATGCGCAGTTCTTC.

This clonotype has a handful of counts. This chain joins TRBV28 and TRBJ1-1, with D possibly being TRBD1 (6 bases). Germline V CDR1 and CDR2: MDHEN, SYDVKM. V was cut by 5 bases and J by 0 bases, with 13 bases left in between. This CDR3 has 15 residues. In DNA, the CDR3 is TGTGCCAGCAGTAGCAGGGGACTTTTGAACACTGAAGCTTTCTTT. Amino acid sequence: CASSSRGLLNTEAFF.

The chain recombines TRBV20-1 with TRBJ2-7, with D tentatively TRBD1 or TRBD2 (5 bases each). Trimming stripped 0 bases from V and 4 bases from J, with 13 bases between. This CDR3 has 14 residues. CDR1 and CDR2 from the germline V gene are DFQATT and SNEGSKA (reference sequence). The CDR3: CSARDLKRGYEQYF. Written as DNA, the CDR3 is TGCAGTGCTAGAGATTTGAAGAGGGGTTACGAGCAGTACTTC.

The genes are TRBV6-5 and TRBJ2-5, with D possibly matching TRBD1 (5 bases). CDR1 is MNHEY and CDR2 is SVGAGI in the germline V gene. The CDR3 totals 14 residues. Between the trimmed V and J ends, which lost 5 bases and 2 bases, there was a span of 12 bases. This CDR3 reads CASSAIDSQETQYF. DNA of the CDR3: TGTGCCAGCAGTGCGATAGACAGTCAAGAGACCCAGTACTTC.

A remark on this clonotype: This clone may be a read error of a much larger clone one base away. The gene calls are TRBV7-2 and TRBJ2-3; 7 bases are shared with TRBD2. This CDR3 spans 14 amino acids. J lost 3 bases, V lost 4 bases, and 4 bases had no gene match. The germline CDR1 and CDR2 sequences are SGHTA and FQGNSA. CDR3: CASSSLAETDTQYF. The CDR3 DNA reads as TGTGCCAGCAGCTCCCTAGCGGAGACAGATACGCAGTATTTT. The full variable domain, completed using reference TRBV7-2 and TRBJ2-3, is GAGVSQSPSNKVTEKGKDVELRCDPISGHTALYWYRQSLGQGLEFLIYFQGNSAPDKSGLPSDRFSAERTGGSVSTLTIQRTQQEDSAVYLCASSSLAETDTQYFGPGTRLTVL.

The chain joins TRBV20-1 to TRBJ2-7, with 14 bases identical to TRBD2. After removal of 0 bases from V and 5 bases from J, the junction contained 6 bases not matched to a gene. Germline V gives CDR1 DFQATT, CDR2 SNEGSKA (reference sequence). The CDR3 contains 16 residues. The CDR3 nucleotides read TGCAGTGCTAGAGATCGACTAGCGGGGGGGGTGGACGAGCAGTACTTC. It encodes CSARDRLAGGVDEQYF.

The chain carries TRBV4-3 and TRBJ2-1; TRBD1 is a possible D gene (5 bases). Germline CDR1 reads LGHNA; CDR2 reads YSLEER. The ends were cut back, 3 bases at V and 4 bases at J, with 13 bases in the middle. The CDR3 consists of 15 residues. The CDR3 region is CASSQARVGYNEQFF. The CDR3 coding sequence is TGCGCCAGCAGCCAGGCCAGGGTCGGGTACAATGAGCAGTTCTTC.

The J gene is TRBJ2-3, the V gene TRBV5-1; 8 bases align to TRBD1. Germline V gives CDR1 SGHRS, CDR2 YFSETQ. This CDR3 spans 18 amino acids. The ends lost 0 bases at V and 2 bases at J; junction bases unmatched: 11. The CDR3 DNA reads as TGCGCCAGCAGCTTGGTGGTCGGTGCAGGGGGCTTCACAGATACGCAGTATTTT. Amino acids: CASSLVVGAGGFTDTQYF.

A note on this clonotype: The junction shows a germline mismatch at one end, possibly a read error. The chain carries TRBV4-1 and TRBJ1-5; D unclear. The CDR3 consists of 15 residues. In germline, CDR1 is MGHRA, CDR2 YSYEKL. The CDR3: CARSQVVQSNQPQHF. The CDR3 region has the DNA TGCGCCCGCAGCCAAGTGGTGCAAAGCAATCAGCCCCAGCATTTT.

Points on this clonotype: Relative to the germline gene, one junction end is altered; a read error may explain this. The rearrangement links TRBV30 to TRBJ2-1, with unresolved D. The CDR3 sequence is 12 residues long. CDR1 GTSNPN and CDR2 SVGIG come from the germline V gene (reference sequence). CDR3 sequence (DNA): TGTGTCTGGAGTGTATTATACAATGAGCAGTTCTTC. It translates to CVWSVLYNEQFF. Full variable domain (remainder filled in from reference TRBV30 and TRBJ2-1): SQTIHQWPATLVQPVGSPLSLECTVEGTSNPNLYWYRQAAGRGLQLLFYSVGIGQISSEVPQNLSASRPQDRQFILSSKKLLLSDSGFYLCVWSVLYNEQFFGPGTRLTVL.

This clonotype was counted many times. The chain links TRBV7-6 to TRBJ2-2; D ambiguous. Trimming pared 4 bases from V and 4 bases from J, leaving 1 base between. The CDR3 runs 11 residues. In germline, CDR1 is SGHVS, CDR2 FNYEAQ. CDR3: CASSSTGELFF. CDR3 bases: TGTGCCAGCAGCTCCACCGGGGAGCTGTTTTTT.

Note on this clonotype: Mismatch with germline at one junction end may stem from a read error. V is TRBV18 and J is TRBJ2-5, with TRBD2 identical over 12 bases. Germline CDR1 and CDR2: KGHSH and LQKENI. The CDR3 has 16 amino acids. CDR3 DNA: TGTGCCAGCTCACCACCGGGACTAGCGGGTCAAGCGACCCAGTACTTC. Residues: CASSPPGLAGQATQYF.

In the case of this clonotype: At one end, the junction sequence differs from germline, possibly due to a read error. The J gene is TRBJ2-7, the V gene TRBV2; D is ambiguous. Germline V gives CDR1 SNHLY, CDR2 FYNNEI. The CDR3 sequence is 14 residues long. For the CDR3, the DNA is TGTGCCAGCAGTGAAGGTGGGGTATCCTACGAGCGGTACTTC. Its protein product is CASSEGGVSYERYF.

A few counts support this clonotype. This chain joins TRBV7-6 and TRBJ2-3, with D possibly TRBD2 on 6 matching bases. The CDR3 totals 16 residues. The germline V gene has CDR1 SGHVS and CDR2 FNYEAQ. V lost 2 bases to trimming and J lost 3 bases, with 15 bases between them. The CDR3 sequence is CASSLMGSGVTDTQYF. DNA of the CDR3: TGTGCCAGCAGCTTAATGGGGTCGGGGGTGACAGATACGCAGTATTTT.

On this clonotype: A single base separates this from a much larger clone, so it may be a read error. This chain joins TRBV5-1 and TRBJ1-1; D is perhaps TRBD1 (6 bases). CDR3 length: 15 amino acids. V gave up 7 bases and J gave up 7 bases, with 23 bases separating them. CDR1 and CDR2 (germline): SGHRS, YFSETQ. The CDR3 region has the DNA TGCGCCAGCTGTCAGAATATGGGGGGCTCCCATGAAGCTTTCTTT. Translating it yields CASCQNMGGSHEAFF.

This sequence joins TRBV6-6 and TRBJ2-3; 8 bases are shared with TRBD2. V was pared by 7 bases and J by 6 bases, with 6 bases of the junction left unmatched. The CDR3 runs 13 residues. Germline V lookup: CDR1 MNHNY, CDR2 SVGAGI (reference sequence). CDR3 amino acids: CASNGGGVDTQYF. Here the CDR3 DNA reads TGTGCCAGCAACGGGGGGGGGGTGGATACGCAGTATTTT.

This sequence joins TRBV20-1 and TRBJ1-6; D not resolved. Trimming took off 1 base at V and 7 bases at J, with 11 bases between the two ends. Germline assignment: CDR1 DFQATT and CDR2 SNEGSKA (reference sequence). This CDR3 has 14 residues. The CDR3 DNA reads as TGCAGTGCTAGAGGGGTGCCCGAAAATTCACCCCTCCACTTT. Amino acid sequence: CSARGVPENSPLHF.

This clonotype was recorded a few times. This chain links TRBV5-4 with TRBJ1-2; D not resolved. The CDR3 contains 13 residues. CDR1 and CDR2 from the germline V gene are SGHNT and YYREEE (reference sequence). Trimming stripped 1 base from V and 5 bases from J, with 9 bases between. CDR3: CASSLSTEYGYTF. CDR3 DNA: TGTGCCAGCAGCTTGAGCACAGAGTATGGCTACACCTTC.

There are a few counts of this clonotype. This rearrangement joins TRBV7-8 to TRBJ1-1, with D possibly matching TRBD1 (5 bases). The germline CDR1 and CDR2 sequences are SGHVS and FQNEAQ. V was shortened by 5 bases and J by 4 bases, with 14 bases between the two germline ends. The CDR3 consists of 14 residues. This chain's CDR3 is CASSQGVGITEAFF. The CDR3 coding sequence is TGTGCCAGCAGCCAAGGGGTCGGAATCACTGAAGCTTTCTTT.

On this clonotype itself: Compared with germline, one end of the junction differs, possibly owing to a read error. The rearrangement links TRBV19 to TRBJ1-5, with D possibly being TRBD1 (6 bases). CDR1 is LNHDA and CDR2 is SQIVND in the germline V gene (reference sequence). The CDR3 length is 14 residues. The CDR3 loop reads CASSIGGANRPQHF. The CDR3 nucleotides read TGTGCCAGTAGTATAGGGGGGGCCAATCGGCCCCAGCATTTT.

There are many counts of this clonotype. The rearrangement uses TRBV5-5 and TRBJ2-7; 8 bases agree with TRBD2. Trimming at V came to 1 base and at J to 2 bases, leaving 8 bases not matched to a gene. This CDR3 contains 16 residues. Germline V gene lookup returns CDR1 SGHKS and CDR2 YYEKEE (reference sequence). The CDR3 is CASSLHGGGPAYEQYF. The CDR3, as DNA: TGTGCCAGCAGCTTGCACGGGGGGGGCCCCGCCTACGAGCAGTACTTC.

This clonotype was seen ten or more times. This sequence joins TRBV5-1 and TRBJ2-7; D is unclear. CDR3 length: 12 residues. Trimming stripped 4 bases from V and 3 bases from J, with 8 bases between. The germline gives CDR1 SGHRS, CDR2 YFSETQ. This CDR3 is CASSPPDYEQYF. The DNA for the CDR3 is TGCGCCAGCAGCCCCCCAGACTACGAGCAGTACTTC.

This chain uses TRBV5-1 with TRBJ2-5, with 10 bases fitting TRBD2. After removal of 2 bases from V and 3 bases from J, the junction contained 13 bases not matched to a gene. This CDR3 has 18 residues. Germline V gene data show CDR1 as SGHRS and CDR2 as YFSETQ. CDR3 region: CASSFKRGGKVPKETQYF. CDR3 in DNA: TGCGCCAGCAGCTTTAAGCGGGGGGGCAAGGTCCCGAAAGAGACCCAGTACTTC.

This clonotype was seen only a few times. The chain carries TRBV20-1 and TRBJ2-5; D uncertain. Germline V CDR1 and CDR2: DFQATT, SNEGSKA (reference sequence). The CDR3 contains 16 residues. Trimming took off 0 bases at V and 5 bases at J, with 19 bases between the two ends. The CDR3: CSARDFQREAQETQYF. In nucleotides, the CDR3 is TGCAGTGCTAGAGATTTTCAACGCGAGGCCCAGGAGACCCAGTACTTC.

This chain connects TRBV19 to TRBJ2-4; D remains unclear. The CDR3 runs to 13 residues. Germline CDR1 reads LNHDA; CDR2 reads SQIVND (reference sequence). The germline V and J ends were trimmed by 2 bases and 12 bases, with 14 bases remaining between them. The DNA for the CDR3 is TGTGCCAGTAGTATATCCCCCTTTAGTAGTCAGTACTTC. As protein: CASSISPFSSQYF. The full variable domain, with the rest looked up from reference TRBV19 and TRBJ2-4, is DGGITQSPKYLFRKEGQNVTLSCEQNLNHDAMYWYRQDPGQGLRLIYYSQIVNDFQKGDIAEGYSVSREKKESFPLTVTSAQKNPTAFYLCASSISPFSSQYFGAGTRLSVL.

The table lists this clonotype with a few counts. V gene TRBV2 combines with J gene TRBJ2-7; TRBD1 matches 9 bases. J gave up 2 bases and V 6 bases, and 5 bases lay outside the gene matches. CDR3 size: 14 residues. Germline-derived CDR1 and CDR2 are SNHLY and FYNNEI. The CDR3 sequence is CASREQGAAYEQYF. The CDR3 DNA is TGTGCCAGCAGGGAACAGGGGGCGGCCTACGAGCAGTACTTC.

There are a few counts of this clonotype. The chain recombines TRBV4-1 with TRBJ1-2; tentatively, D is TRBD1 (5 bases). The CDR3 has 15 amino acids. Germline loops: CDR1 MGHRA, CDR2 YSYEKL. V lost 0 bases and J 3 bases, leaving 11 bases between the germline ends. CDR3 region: CASSQDIVRDYGYTF. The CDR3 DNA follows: TGCGCCAGCAGCCAAGATATTGTCAGGGACTATGGCTACACCTTC.

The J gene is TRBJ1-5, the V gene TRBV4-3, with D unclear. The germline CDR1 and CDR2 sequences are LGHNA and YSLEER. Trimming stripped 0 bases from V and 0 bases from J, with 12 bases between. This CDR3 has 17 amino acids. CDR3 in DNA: TGCGCCAGCAGCCAAGATAGGGTGCAGTTTAGCAATCAGCCCCAGCATTTT. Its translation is CASSQDRVQFSNQPQHF.

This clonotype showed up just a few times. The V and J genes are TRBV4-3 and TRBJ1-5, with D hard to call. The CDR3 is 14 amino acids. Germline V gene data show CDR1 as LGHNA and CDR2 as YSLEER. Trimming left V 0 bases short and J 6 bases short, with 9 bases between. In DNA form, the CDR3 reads TGCGCCAGCAGCCAAGATAGGGTTGGTCAGCCCCAGCATTTT. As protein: CASSQDRVGQPQHF.

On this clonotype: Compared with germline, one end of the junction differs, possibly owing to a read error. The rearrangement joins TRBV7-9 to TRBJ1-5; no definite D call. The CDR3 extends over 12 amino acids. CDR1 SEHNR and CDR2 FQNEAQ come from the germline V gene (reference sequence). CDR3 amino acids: CASSLADQPQPF. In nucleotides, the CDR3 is TGTGCCAGCAGCTTAGCCGATCAGCCCCAGCCTTTT.